The next 26 T cell receptor beta chains were all read from a single sample in a study of shared clonotypes between healthy human individuals. Produced via immunoSEQ multiplex PCR; TCRdb's table is partial and in-frame only. The sample has approximately 460,000 clones, approximately 77% seen once. The sequenced sample consisted of PBMCs. The receptors derive from a woman between 35 and 50 years old in good health. Some clones in this sample may be carry-over from other donors' samples.

The rearrangement links TRBV4-1 to TRBJ2-7, with D tentatively TRBD1 or TRBD2 (6 bases each). V lost 3 bases and J lost 4, with 10 bases in between. This CDR3 has 13 amino acids. Germline V gene sequence: CDR1 MGHRA, CDR2 YSYEKL. In nucleotides, the CDR3 is TGCGCCAGCAGCCATGTAGGGGGGTACGAGCAGTACTTC. Its translation: CASSHVGGYEQYF.

The V and J genes are TRBV30 and TRBJ2-1, with D uncertain. Trimming pared 2 bases from V and 5 bases from J, leaving 10 bases between. The CDR3 contains 13 residues. Germline V CDR1 and CDR2: GTSNPN, SVGIG (reference sequence). The CDR3 sequence: CAWSRYIDNEQFF. The CDR3 region has the DNA TGTGCCTGGAGTCGGTACATAGACAATGAGCAGTTCTTC.

Details on this clone: This sample also contains other DNA sequences that code for the same CDR3. CDR3 DNA sequence: TGTGCCAGCAGCTCCTTGGCGGGCTACAATGAGCAGTTCTTC. Protein product: CASSSLAGYNEQFF. The V and J genes are TRBV11-2 and TRBJ2-1, with a weak D call TRBD2 (5 bases). V dropped 4 bases and J dropped 3 bases, with 10 bases sitting between them. CDR1 SGHAT and CDR2 FQNNGV come from the germline V gene. This CDR3 contains 14 residues.

This clone was counted only a few times. This chain joins TRBV19 and TRBJ2-1, with 9 bases matching TRBD2. The J segment lost 7 bases and the V segment lost 5 bases, leaving 9 bases of the junction unmatched. The CDR3 extends over 15 amino acids. Germline V gene sequence: CDR1 LNHDA, CDR2 SQIVND (reference sequence). The CDR3 here is CASSRLAGWSNEQFF. The CDR3 DNA follows: TGTGCCAGTAGTCGCCTAGCGGGATGGTCAAATGAGCAGTTCTTC.

The rearrangement uses TRBV10-1 and TRBJ2-5; TRBD1 matches 7 bases. V lost 6 bases, J lost 3 bases, and 7 bases stayed unmatched. Germline V lookup: CDR1 WNHNN, CDR2 SYGVQD (reference sequence). The CDR3 sequence is 14 residues long. The CDR3 DNA reads TGCGCCAGCAGGCACGACAGGGAAGAAGAGACCCAGTACTTC. Protein: CASRHDREEETQYF.

For this clone: This is likely an artifact of a read error, given a far larger clone one base away. This chain joins TRBV4-2 and TRBJ1-1, with TRBD1 matching 8 bases. Germline V lookup: CDR1 LGHNA, CDR2 YNFKEQ. The CDR3 spans 12 residues. In nucleotides, the CDR3 is TGTGCCAGCAGCCAACGACAGGGGCAAGCTCTCTTT. Its protein product is CASSQRQGQALF.

This rearrangement joins TRBV5-1 to TRBJ2-1; D is uncertain. Germline V gene sequence: CDR1 SGHRS, CDR2 YFSETQ. The ends were cut back, 0 bases at V and 4 bases at J, with 11 bases in the middle. The CDR3 totals 15 residues. Written as DNA, the CDR3 is TGCGCCAGCAGCTTGGGGCACGAACAGTACAATGAGCAGTTCTTC. This sequence encodes CASSLGHEQYNEQFF.

The chain couples TRBV10-2 to TRBJ2-7; perhaps TRBD1 as D (6 bases). Per the germline V gene, CDR1 is WSHSY and CDR2 is SAAADI. This CDR3 has 15 residues. V was shortened by 3 bases and J by 4 bases, with 16 bases between the two germline ends. This CDR3 reads CASSDPRQAKYEQYF. The CDR3 nucleotides read TGCGCCAGCAGTGATCCAAGACAGGCAAAGTACGAGCAGTACTTC.

This clone has just one count. A read error is the likely source, as a far larger clone sits one nucleotide away. The rearrangement links TRBV5-1 to TRBJ2-5; TRBD2 matches 9 bases. Per germline, CDR1 SGHRS and CDR2 YFSETQ. CDR3 length equals 14 residues. V lost 4 bases, J lost 11 bases, and 12 bases stayed unmatched. This CDR3 is CASSTGGRAREQYF. The DNA for the CDR3 is TGCGCCAGCAGCACTGGCGGGAGGGCCAGGGAGCAGTACTTC.

The chain is built from TRBV25-1 and TRBJ1-4, with 9 bases matching TRBD1. The germline gives CDR1 MGHDK, CDR2 SYGVNS. This CDR3 contains 14 residues. The V gene end was trimmed by 6 bases and the J gene end by 8 bases; junction bases not matched to a gene: 7. CDR3 DNA: TGTGCCAGCAGGGGTGACAGGGGGAGGGAAAAACTGTTTTTT. Protein sequence: CASRGDRGREKLFF.

Remarks on this clone: A much bigger clone sits one base away, suggesting this may be a read error. The sample has other DNA sequences that encode this CDR3 too. The chain uses TRBV11-2 and TRBJ2-3, with 7 bases matching TRBD2. J gave up 0 bases and V 5 bases, and 5 bases lay outside the gene matches. Germline assignment: CDR1 SGHAT and CDR2 FQNNGV. This CDR3 has 15 residues. This CDR3 is CASSPGGRSTDTQYF. The CDR3 DNA follows: TGTGCCAGCAGCCCGGGGGGTCGAAGCACAGATACGCAGTATTTT.

This clone has only a few counts. The V and J genes are TRBV9 and TRBJ1-3, with D maybe TRBD1 (5 bases). From germline, CDR1 is SGDLS and CDR2 YYNGEE. The V gene lost 3 bases and the J gene lost 0 bases, with 13 bases spanning the gap. The CDR3 covers 16 residues. CDR3 in DNA: TGTGCCAGCAGCGCCAATACAGGAATCTCTGGAAACACCATATATTTT. Translated, it gives CASSANTGISGNTIYF.

The gene calls are TRBV4-3 and TRBJ2-6; D is ambiguous. CDR3 size: 14 residues. Germline CDR1 is LGHNA and CDR2 is YSLEER. The V end lost 6 bases, the J end lost 0 bases, and 6 bases lay between the germline ends. The CDR3 reads CASSSLSGANVLTF. In DNA, the CDR3 is TGCGCCAGCAGTTCCCTCTCTGGGGCCAACGTCCTGACTTTC.

This clone was counted a few times. The rearrangement links TRBV4-3 to TRBJ1-4; TRBD1 aligns across 7 bases. CDR1 and CDR2 from the germline V gene are LGHNA and YSLEER. This CDR3 spans 16 amino acids. Losses at the gene ends were 1 base for V and 8 bases for J; bases not matched to a gene: 10. The CDR3 DNA reads TGCGCCAGCAGCCAAGGACAGGGTGGGGTAGGAGAAAAACTGTTTTTT. This codes for CASSQGQGGVGEKLFF.

The chain combines TRBV29-1 with TRBJ1-2, with D possibly TRBD1 on 5 matching bases. V lost 6 bases and J lost 4, with 15 bases in between. Germline lookup yields CDR1 SQVTM and CDR2 ANQGSEA. The CDR3 sequence is 13 residues long. The CDR3 nucleotides are TGCAGCGTGGAGGGGCAGGTTACCTATGGCTACACCTTC. Amino acids: CSVEGQVTYGYTF.

V is TRBV11-3 and J is TRBJ1-1, with 12 bases matching TRBD1. The CDR3 length is 16 residues. Germline CDR1 SGHNT, CDR2 YENEEA. The V and J ends lost 5 bases and 5 bases, in that order; junction bases with no gene match: 9. The CDR3 nucleotides are TGTGCCAGCAGCGCACCGGGACAGGGGGCCGGAACTGAAGCTTTCTTT. Protein sequence: CASSAPGQGAGTEAFF. The full variable domain, its missing parts supplied by reference TRBV11-3 and TRBJ1-1, is EAGVVQSPRYKIIEKKQPVAFWCNPISGHNTLYWYLQNLGQGPELLIRYENEEAVDDSQLPKDRFSAERLKGVDSTLKIQPAELGDSAVYLCASSAPGQGAGTEAFFGQGTRLTVV.

This clone occurred many times. The chain uses TRBV15 and TRBJ2-3; 9 bases fit TRBD2. Germline V gene lookup returns CDR1 LNHNV and CDR2 YYDKDF (reference sequence). The CDR3 length is 18 residues. V lost 0 bases and J lost 4; bases outside the gene matches: 11. CDR3 residues: CATSRDLGGRDEADTQYF. CDR3 nucleotides: TGTGCCACCAGCAGAGATCTGGGCGGGAGGGACGAAGCAGATACGCAGTATTTT.

The chain recombines TRBV7-8 with TRBJ2-5; 7 bases are shared with TRBD2. The CDR3 is made up of 15 amino acids. Trimming at V came to 1 base and at J to 9 bases, leaving 11 bases not matched to a gene. CDR1 is SGHVS and CDR2 is FQNEAQ in the germline V gene. Written as DNA, the CDR3 is TGTGCCAGCAGCTTAGAGGGCAGCCTGGGGGGGGCCCAGTACTTC. The encoded protein is CASSLEGSLGGAQYF.

The chain carries TRBV2 and TRBJ2-7, with 7 bases aligning to TRBD1. Looked up from germline, CDR1 is SNHLY and CDR2 is FYNNEI. V shed 6 bases, J shed 1 base, and the junction held 6 bases outside the gene matches. The CDR3 covers 14 residues. CDR3 loop: CASRVQGMSYEQYF. In DNA, the CDR3 is TGTGCCAGCAGAGTACAGGGGATGTCCTACGAGCAGTACTTC.

With respect to this clone: A far bigger clonotype differs at one base, so this is likely a read error. Other nucleotide sequences in the sample specify the same CDR3. The chain uses TRBV30 and TRBJ1-1; D ambiguous. The length of the CDR3 is 13 residues. Germline V lookup: CDR1 GTSNPN, CDR2 SVGIG (reference sequence). CDR3 bases: TGTGCCTGGAGTGTACAAGTGAACACTGAAGCCTTCTTT. Translation gives CAWSVQVNTEAFF.

This sequence joins TRBV5-4 and TRBJ2-7; D is possibly TRBD1 or TRBD2 (6 bases each). There are 14 residues in the CDR3. CDR1 is SGHNT, CDR2 YYREEE, per germline (reference sequence). V was shortened by 4 bases and J by 0 bases, with 11 bases between the two germline ends. The DNA of the CDR3 is TGTGCCAGCAGCCCGTGGGGGGCCTCCTACGAGCAGTACTTC. Its protein is CASSPWGASYEQYF.

As for this clone: This clone may be a read error of a much larger clone one base away. The sample has other DNA sequences that encode this CDR3 too. This chain links TRBV28 with TRBJ1-2, with a weak D call TRBD1 (5 bases). The V end was cut by 3 bases, the J end by 2 bases, with 13 bases between. This CDR3 comprises 15 residues. Germline lookup yields CDR1 MDHEN and CDR2 SYDVKM. DNA for the CDR3: TGTGCCAGCAGTTTCCGGGGGACGGCGAACTATGGCTACACCTTC. Amino acids: CASSFRGTANYGYTF.

The chain has TRBV2 and TRBJ2-2, with D unresolved. The V end lost 5 bases, the J end lost 11 bases, and 21 bases lay between the germline ends. CDR1 SNHLY and CDR2 FYNNEI come from the germline V gene. The CDR3 length is 15 residues. In DNA form, the CDR3 reads TGTGCCAGCAGTCTAGGGCCACCCTCGAGTCTCGAGCTGTTTTTT. Translating it yields CASSLGPPSSLELFF.

This clone appeared once. A far bigger clonotype differs at one base, so this is likely a read error. The chain is built from TRBV30 and TRBJ2-1; 7 nucleotides match TRBD2. The CDR3 loop spans 14 amino acids. Germline V gene lookup returns CDR1 GTSNPN and CDR2 SVGIG (reference sequence). V lost 2 bases and J lost 6; bases outside the gene matches: 7. The CDR3 here is CAWSTSGDCNEQFF. The CDR3, as DNA: TGTGCCTGGAGTACCAGCGGGGATTGCAATGAGCAGTTCTTC.

The rearrangement joins TRBV29-1 to TRBJ2-1; the D is unclear. Germline CDR1 SQVTM, CDR2 ANQGSEA. Trimming left V 4 bases short and J 10 bases short, with 20 bases between. The CDR3 is made up of 14 amino acids. CDR3 sequence reads: CSVGPPTPRIEQFF. The DNA for the CDR3 is TGCAGCGTTGGCCCCCCCACACCCAGAATCGAGCAGTTCTTC.

As regards this clone: Just one base apart from a much larger clone, this may be a read error. The chain combines TRBV5-1 with TRBJ2-1; 8 bases are shared with TRBD2. The CDR3 consists of 13 residues. Germline V gives CDR1 SGHRS, CDR2 YFSETQ. CDR3: CTSTPGGDNEQFF. In DNA, the CDR3 is TGCACCAGCACCCCGGGGGGGGACAATGAGCAGTTCTTC. Full variable domain (missing parts from reference TRBV5-1 and TRBJ2-1): KAGVTQTPRYLIKTRGQQVTLSCSPISGHRSVSWYQQTPGQGLQFLFEYFSETQRNKGNFPGRFSGRQFSNSRSEMNVSTLELGDSALYLCTSTPGGDNEQFFGPGTRLTVL.